This record looks at one TCR beta chain sequence and its context. The target antigen is unknown. The data stem from a study of cytomegalovirus exposure and HLA in healthy donors. General study findings and limits: Analyses of presence/absence relied on an assumption of roughly uniform sequencing depth across donors. Per a later analysis, 16,951 TCR beta sequences showed association with HLA alleles at 0.05 false discovery rate.

J was trimmed by 1 base and V by 3 bases; bases with no gene match: 6. Germline loops: CDR1 KGHSH, CDR2 LQKENI. This CDR3 region has 15 residues. PCR used 60 Vbeta primers and 13 Jbeta primers. Sequencing used immunoSEQ multiplex PCR; TCRdb keeps in-frame clones, though not all of them. The data hold approximately 190,000 clones, with about 86% observed a single time. The V gene is TRBV18, the J gene TRBJ2-7, with 7 bases identical to TRBD2. The sequenced material came from PBMCs. The sequence was obtained from a woman aged 18 to 35 in good health and CMV-seropositive. CDR3 in amino acids: CASSPSLASSYEQYF. CDR3 in DNA: TGTGCCAGCTCACCGTCACTAGCGAGTTCCTACGAGCAGTACTTC.